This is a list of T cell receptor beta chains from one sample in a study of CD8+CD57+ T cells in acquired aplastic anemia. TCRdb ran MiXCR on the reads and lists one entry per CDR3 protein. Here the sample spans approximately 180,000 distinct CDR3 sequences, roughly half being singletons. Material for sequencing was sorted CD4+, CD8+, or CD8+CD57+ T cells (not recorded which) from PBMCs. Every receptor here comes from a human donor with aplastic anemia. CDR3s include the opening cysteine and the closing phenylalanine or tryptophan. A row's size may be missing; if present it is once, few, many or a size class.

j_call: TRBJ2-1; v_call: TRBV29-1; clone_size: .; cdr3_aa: CSVEGSGTNNEQFF
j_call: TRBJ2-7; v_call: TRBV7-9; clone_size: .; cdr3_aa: CASSWAGISYEQYF
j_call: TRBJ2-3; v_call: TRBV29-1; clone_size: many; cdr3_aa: CSFWENTQYF
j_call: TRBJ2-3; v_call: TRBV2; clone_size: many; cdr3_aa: CASSDGLITDTQYF
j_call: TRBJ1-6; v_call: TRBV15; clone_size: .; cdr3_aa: CATSRGVSSNSPLHF
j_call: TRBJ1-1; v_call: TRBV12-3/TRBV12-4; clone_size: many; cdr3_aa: CASSLMANTEAFF
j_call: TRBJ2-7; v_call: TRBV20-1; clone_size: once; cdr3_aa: CSANTWGYEQYF
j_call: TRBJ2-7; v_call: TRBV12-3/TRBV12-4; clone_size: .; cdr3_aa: CASSTRQGFEQYF
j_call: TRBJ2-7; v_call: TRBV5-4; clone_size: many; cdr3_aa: CASSLTSGVAYEQYF
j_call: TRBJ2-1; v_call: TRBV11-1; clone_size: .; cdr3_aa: CASSPNLAGGGQFF
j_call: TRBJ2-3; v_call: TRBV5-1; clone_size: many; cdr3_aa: CASSLGGNEADTQYF
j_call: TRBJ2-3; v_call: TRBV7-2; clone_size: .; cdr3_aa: CASSLGVYTQYF
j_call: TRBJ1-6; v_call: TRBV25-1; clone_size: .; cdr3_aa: CASSAYIGQHSLLHF
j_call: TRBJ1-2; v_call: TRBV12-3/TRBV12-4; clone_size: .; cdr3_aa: CASSSLGGNYGHTF
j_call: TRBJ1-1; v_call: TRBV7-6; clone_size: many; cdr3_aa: CASSLDFPWGTEAFF
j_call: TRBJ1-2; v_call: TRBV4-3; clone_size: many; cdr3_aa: CASSQDARTNYGYTF
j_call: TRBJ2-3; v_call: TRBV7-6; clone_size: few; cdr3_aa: CASSLGPGQGPTDTQYF
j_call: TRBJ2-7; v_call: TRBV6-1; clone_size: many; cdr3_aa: CASSEGASGRAHEQYF
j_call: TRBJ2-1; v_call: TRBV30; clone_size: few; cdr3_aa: CAWLGDRTGNEQFF
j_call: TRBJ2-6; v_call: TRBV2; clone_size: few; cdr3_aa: CASSESSGANVLTF
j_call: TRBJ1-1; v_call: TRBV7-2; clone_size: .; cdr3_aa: CASSLFQKKGTEAFF
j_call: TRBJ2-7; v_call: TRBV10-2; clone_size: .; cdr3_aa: CASSDPYEQYF
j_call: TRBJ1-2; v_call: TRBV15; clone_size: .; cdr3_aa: CATSRVSDSNYSYTF
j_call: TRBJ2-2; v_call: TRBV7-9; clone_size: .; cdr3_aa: CASSFGGTGELFF